This record covers a single T cell receptor (beta chain). Germline loops: CDR1 MNHEY, CDR2 SVGAGI. Trimming took 6 bases from V and 2 from J, leaving 10 bases between them. The CDR3 length is 13 residues. Source study methods: Using reference gene primer amplification, nucleated cell counts were estimated. The protocol was immunoSEQ multiplex PCR, while the TCRdb copy is restricted to in-frame clones and leaves out a portion. The V and J calls and the clone size are those of that table, but D and trimming were determined from the DNA. The sample lists approximately 450,000 clones, around 89% occurring once. The data are from a study of blood T cell repertoires in COVID-19. Across the whole study: The United States, Italy and Spain were the sources of the acute and convalescent COVID-19 samples. Sample material is recorded as cDNA or gDNA derived from T cells, B-cell-depleted T cells, or PBMCs.

What was sequenced was peripheral blood. The receptor was derived from a woman aged 25 to 45 with acute or convalescent COVID-19. This chain joins TRBV6-5 and TRBJ1-1; no reliable D call. For the CDR3, the DNA is TGTGCCAGCAGGGCAACCCGTAACACTGAAGCTTTCTTT. Translated: CASRATRNTEAFF.